The 20 T cell receptor beta chains below all came from one sample that was sequenced in a study of regulatory T cells in long-lasting Graves disease. This sample's time point: newly diagnosed GD, antithyroid drugs for less than 3 months. The authors made the TCR library using RNA they extracted from PBMCs. Relying on iRepertoire HTBI primers and Arm-PCR of CDR3 regions, the team built TCR beta libraries. MiXCR was run by TCRdb on the multiplex PCR reads, yielding one entry per CDR3 protein. The table has approximately 460,000 distinct CDR3 sequences, 15% to 20% seen once. These data also formed part of another study, on T cells in Graves' hyperthyroidism and ophthalmopathy.

The sample here was peripheral blood mononuclear cells (PBMCs), taken at new diagnosis, from a patient treated with antithyroid drugs. These receptors came from a woman in her twenties or thirties with Graves disease.

The rearrangement uses TRBV6-2 or TRBV6-3 and TRBJ2-7; no clear D. The CDR3 has 12 residues. Trimming cost V 5 bases and J 4 bases, with 9 bases left between them. Per the germline V gene, CDR1 is MNHEY and CDR2 is SVGEGT. This CDR3 is CASSDFLYEQYF. The CDR3, as DNA: TGTGCCAGCAGTGACTTCTTGTACGAGCAGTACTTC.

This clonotype was seen many times. The chain links TRBV2 to TRBJ2-1; possible D gene TRBD2, 5 bases. The germline V and J ends were trimmed by 6 bases and 0 bases, with 12 bases remaining between them. The germline V gene encodes CDR1 SNHLY and CDR2 FYNNEI. This CDR3 has 15 amino acids. The CDR3 protein is CASRISGSSYNEQFF. The CDR3 DNA sequence: TGTGCCAGCAGGATCAGCGGAAGCTCCTACAATGAGCAGTTCTTC.

This clonotype was recorded a few times. At one end the junction does not follow the germline gene, possibly because of a read error. This sequence joins TRBV4-1 and TRBJ2-7; a weak D match, TRBD2 (6 bases). Germline CDR1 reads MGHRA; CDR2 reads YSYEKL. The CDR3 sequence is 15 residues long. CDR3 amino acids: CASSHSTSKTYEQYF. CDR3 coding DNA: TGCGCCAGCAGCCATTCCACTAGCAAAACCTATGAGCAGTACTTC.

This clonotype was recorded many times. The chain uses TRBV6-2 or TRBV6-3 and TRBJ2-1; 10 nucleotides match TRBD2. The CDR3 sequence is 14 residues long. V lost 6 bases to trimming and J lost 10 bases; unmatched junction nucleotides: 9. The germline V gene has CDR1 MNHEY and CDR2 SVGEGT. CDR3 sequence: CASRASGRMGEQFF. The CDR3 region has the DNA TGTGCCAGCAGGGCTAGCGGGAGAATGGGGGAGCAGTTCTTC.

The V call is TRBV7-3, the J call TRBJ2-5; tentatively, D is TRBD2 (6 bases). Per germline, CDR1 SGHTA and CDR2 FQGTGA. V dropped 2 bases and J dropped 9 bases, with 19 bases sitting between them. This CDR3 is built from 15 residues. CDR3 in DNA: TGTGCCAGCAGCTTATCTTCGGGTGTGGGGGAGGCCCAGTACTTC. It encodes CASSLSSGVGEAQYF.

This clonotype was counted only a few times. This CDR3 reads CASSLEDGNQPQHF. CDR3 bases: TGTGCCAGTAGCCTGGAGGATGGCAATCAGCCCCAGCATTTT. The chain is built from TRBV19 and TRBJ1-5; unclear D gene. Germline-derived CDR1 and CDR2 are LNHDA and SQIVND (reference sequence). The CDR3 length is 14 residues. V lost 6 bases and J lost 2, with 11 bases in between.

This clonotype occurred many times. The rearrangement joins TRBV12-3 or TRBV12-4 to TRBJ2-7, with 8 nucleotides matching TRBD1. The CDR3 length is 14 residues. With V trimmed by 5 bases and J by 3 bases, 6 bases remained unmatched. The CDR3 spells CASSPRQGRYEQYF. The CDR3, as DNA: TGTGCCAGCAGTCCCCGACAGGGGCGCTACGAGCAGTACTTC.

This clonotype was seen ten or more times. The J gene is TRBJ2-7, the V gene TRBV4-1; D is perhaps TRBD1 (6 bases). The CDR3 has 16 amino acids. In germline, CDR1 is MGHRA, CDR2 YSYEKL. V lost 0 bases to trimming and J lost 1 base, with 13 bases between them. CDR3 DNA: TGCGCCAGCAGCCAAGACAGGGGTTACGGGTCCTACGAGCAGTACTTC. It specifies CASSQDRGYGSYEQYF.

This chain links TRBV19 with TRBJ1-5; 9 positions agree with TRBD1. The germline CDR1 and CDR2 sequences are LNHDA and SQIVND (reference sequence). The V and J ends lost 5 bases and 6 bases, in that order; junction bases with no gene match: 5. The CDR3 totals 14 residues. For the CDR3, the DNA is TGTGCCAGTAGTGACAGGGGGTACGGTCAGCCCCAGCATTTT. Protein sequence: CASSDRGYGQPQHF.

A few counts support this clonotype. This rearrangement joins TRBV29-1 to TRBJ2-7; a possible D gene is TRBD1 (5 bases). V was clipped by 7 bases and J by 0 bases, with 13 bases between them. The CDR3 runs to 13 residues. Per the germline V gene, CDR1 is SQVTM and CDR2 is ANQGSEA. CDR3 nucleotide sequence: TGCAGCGCTATATGGGGCAGCTCCTACGAGCAGTACTTC. Translating gives CSAIWGSSYEQYF.

This clonotype was found a few times. J is TRBJ1-4 and V is TRBV20-1; D not resolved. Germline V gene lookup returns CDR1 DFQATT and CDR2 SNEGSKA (reference sequence). V dropped 4 bases and J dropped 6 bases, with 12 bases sitting between them. The CDR3 extends over 13 amino acids. This CDR3 reads CSATREVHEKLFF. CDR3 DNA sequence: TGCAGTGCTACTCGGGAAGTTCATGAAAAACTGTTTTTT.

This clonotype was picked up many times. The chain uses TRBV7-2 and TRBJ1-1; unclear D gene. The V gene's germline CDR1 is SGHTA and CDR2 FQGNSA. With 5 bases removed from V and 3 bases from J, the gap between germline ends came to 13 bases. The CDR3 runs 14 residues. The CDR3 sequence is CASSPYTQDTEAFF. CDR3 nucleotides: TGTGCCAGCAGCCCATACACCCAGGACACTGAAGCTTTCTTT.

The chain employs TRBV12-3 or TRBV12-4 and TRBJ2-1, with D uncertain. Trimming removed 7 bases from V and 0 bases from J, with 13 bases in between. The CDR3 length is 15 residues. The CDR3 loop reads CASNIRSSSYNEQFF. The CDR3 bases are TGTGCCAGCAACATTAGAAGCTCCTCCTACAATGAGCAGTTCTTC.

The chain uses TRBV5-1 and TRBJ2-2; a weak D match, TRBD2 (5 bases). CDR1 is SGHRS, CDR2 YFSETQ, per germline. V shed 2 bases and J shed 7 bases, with 18 bases lying between them. The CDR3 covers 16 residues. The CDR3 is CASSFRGPSGSGELFF. As DNA, the CDR3 is TGCGCCAGCAGCTTTCGAGGGCCGTCCGGAAGCGGGGAGCTGTTTTTT.

There are many counts of this clonotype. V and J are TRBV4-1 and TRBJ2-3, with TRBD1 as a possible D gene (5 bases). This CDR3 has 19 amino acids. V lost 1 base and J lost 0, with 20 bases in between. Looked up from germline, CDR1 is MGHRA and CDR2 is YSYEKL. The CDR3 DNA reads as TGCGCCAGCAGCCAAGGCCGGACCTGGGGCACACCTAGCACAGATACGCAGTATTTT. It is translated as CASSQGRTWGTPSTDTQYF.

This clonotype was seen repeatedly, ten times or more. V usage is TRBV6-1 and J usage is TRBJ1-2, with D perhaps TRBD1 (5 bases). Germline lookup yields CDR1 MNHNS and CDR2 SASEGT. The CDR3 length is 16 residues. Trimming cost V 7 bases and J 4 bases, with 22 bases left between them. CDR3 in amino acids: CASTNMGVGRTYGYTF. The CDR3 nucleotides are TGTGCCAGCACCAATATGGGGGTCGGACGTACCTATGGCTACACCTTC.

This clonotype was observed many times. This chain connects TRBV4-3 to TRBJ2-1, with 11 bases identical to TRBD2. The length of the CDR3 is 18 residues. Losses at the gene ends were 0 bases for V and 3 bases for J; bases not matched to a gene: 7. CDR1 and CDR2 from the germline V gene are LGHNA and YSLEER. The CDR3 DNA sequence: TGCGCCAGCAGCCAAGAGACACCCCTAGCGGGAGGCTACAATGAGCAGTTCTTC. Protein sequence: CASSQETPLAGGYNEQFF.

This clonotype was seen a handful of times. The CDR3 loop is CASSLAGAADTQYF. CDR3 nucleotides: TGTGCCAGCAGCTTGGCGGGTGCGGCAGATACGCAGTATTTT. The chain uses TRBV5-5 and TRBJ2-3; D is unresolved. V lost 0 bases, J lost 4 bases, and 9 bases lay in between. The CDR3 sequence is 14 residues long. Germline loops: CDR1 SGHKS, CDR2 YYEKEE (reference sequence).

This clonotype was seen only a few times. The gene calls are TRBV2 and TRBJ2-5; D unresolved. Deletions cut 0 bases from V and 5 bases from J, with 4 bases between. The CDR3 has 12 amino acids. Germline V gene data show CDR1 as SNHLY and CDR2 as FYNNEI. The chain's CDR3 is CASSEATETQYF. CDR3 nucleotide sequence: TGTGCCAGCAGTGAAGCGACGGAGACCCAGTACTTC.

This clonotype appeared a few times. V gene TRBV30 combines with J gene TRBJ1-1; D gene ambiguous. Germline V gene data show CDR1 as GTSNPN and CDR2 as SVGIG (reference sequence). With 1 base removed from V and 1 base from J, the gap between germline ends came to 16 bases. CDR3 length equals 16 residues. The CDR3 DNA reads TGTGCCTGGAGTGGGCAGTGGATTCGTACGAACACTGAAGCTTTCTTT. It is translated as CAWSGQWIRTNTEAFF.